This TCR beta chain was documented in a study of cytomegalovirus exposure and HLA in healthy donors. Study-wide results and caveats: Later analysis found that TCR beta chains associated with HLA were more clonally expanded than other, equally common chains. Researchers counted 150 to 200 TCR beta chains as cytomegalovirus-associated.

Both 60 Vbeta primers and 13 Jbeta primers went into the PCR. Libraries were prepared by immunoSEQ multiplex PCR; TCRdb keeps only in-frame clonotypes and omits some of them. The table includes 60,000 to 100,000 clones, 78% detected once. On this clone itself: Its antigen is not identified.

The CDR3 totals 15 residues. The germline gives CDR1 LNHDA, CDR2 SQIVND (reference sequence). Trimming pared 4 bases from V and 8 bases from J, leaving 18 bases between. The TCR sequence derives from a male donor in good health and CMV-seropositive. Material: PBMCs. This chain links TRBV19 with TRBJ2-1, with D maybe TRBD2 (5 bases). The CDR3 reads CASSTGVSLGDEQFF. CDR3 nucleotide sequence: TGTGCCAGTAGTACTGGTGTCTCCCTGGGAGATGAGCAGTTCTTC.